A single T cell receptor beta chain is shown here with its context. Its antigen is currently unknown. Method: immunoSEQ multiplex PCR; TCRdb's copy keeps in-frame clones and lacks some. The sample has about 81,000 clones, under 95% seen once. This record belongs to a study of graft-versus-host responses after intestinal transplantation. Study details: As for transplant type, recipients had multivisceral, liver-intestinal, or isolated intestinal grafts.

The sequenced sample was unstimulated CD4+ T cells sorted from spleen or lymph node cells, obtained before transplant. The clonotype was recovered from a human donor who was the organ donor for an intestinal transplant.

The CDR3 sequence: CASSTSSGNTFF. The CDR3 DNA reads TGTGCCAGCAGTACCTCTAGCGGGAATACGTTCTTC. V usage is TRBV28 and J usage is TRBJ2-1; 9 nucleotides align to TRBD2. With V trimmed by 5 bases and J by 15 bases, 8 bases remained unmatched. Germline lookup yields CDR1 MDHEN and CDR2 SYDVKM. The CDR3 is made up of 12 amino acids.